This paragraph reports one T cell receptor beta chain. The data were taken from a study of T cell repertoires in cytomegalovirus infection. The germline CDR1 and CDR2 sequences are MNHNY and SVGAGI (reference sequence). Trimming cost V 6 bases and J 0 bases; bases outside gene matches: 3. The CDR3 sequence is 16 residues long. TCRdb re-analysed the reads in MiXCR, keeping a single row per CDR3 protein. The data contain hundreds of thousands of distinct CDR3 sequences, 15% to 20% of them singletons. The chain couples TRBV6-6 to TRBJ2-7, with 15 bases identical to TRBD2. The sample taken for sequencing was PBMCs. This TCR derives from a human donor in good health (CMV status not recorded). Some clones in this sample may be carry-over from other donors' samples. This CDR3 reads CASRGLAGGSSYEQYF. In DNA, the CDR3 is TGTGCCAGCAGAGGACTAGCGGGGGGGAGCTCCTACGAGCAGTACTTC.